A selection of T cell receptor beta chains follows, all from one sample in a study of cytomegalovirus exposure and HLA in healthy donors. Assay: immunoSEQ multiplex PCR; the TCRdb copy retains only in-frame clones and omits some. The data show more than 150,000 clones, around 80% seen once. Sequencing input: PBMCs. The source of these receptors is a girl between 5 and 17 years old in good health and CMV-seropositive. Each CDR3 is given with its conserved first and last residue. The order of the fields is J gene, D gene, clone size, V gene, CDR3 DNA, CDR3 protein. D genes are given only for firm matches. Some rows mark clone size as missing; the rest say once, few, many or name a class of expanded clone.

TRBJ2-7 TRBD2 NA TRBV5-1 TGCGCCAGCAGCTTGGGCGGGAGCTCCTACGAGCAGTACTTC CASSLGGSSYEQYF
TRBJ2-5 NA NA TRBV13 TGTGCCAGCAGCTGGGTCGGAGAAGAGACCCAGTACTTC CASSWVGEETQYF
TRBJ2-1 NA NA TRBV18 TGTGCCAGCTCACCCCGGACTAATTCAGGGGAGCAGTTCTTC CASSPRTNSGEQFF
TRBJ2-1 NA once TRBV12-2 TGTGCAAGTCGCGCTGCTAGCGGGAGGGCGGGCAATGAGCAGTTCTTC CASRAASGRAGNEQFF
TRBJ2-7 TRBD2 NA TRBV7-9 TGTGCCAGCAGCTTAGGGGGCGGGAGCTACGACGAGCAGTACTTC CASSLGGGSYDEQYF
TRBJ2-5 TRBD1 few TRBV28 TGTGCCAGCGGGACAGGGCGAGAGACCCAGTACTTC CASGTGRETQYF
TRBJ2-7 TRBD2 NA TRBV29-1 TGCAGCGCCCTAGGTGGGGAGGGGTATAGTTCCTACGAGCAGTACTTC CSALGGEGYSSYEQYF
TRBJ2-5 TRBD2 NA TRBV7-9 TGTGCCAGCAGCTTCGCGTTAGCGGGAGAGGAGACCCAGTACTTC CASSFALAGEETQYF
TRBJ2-5 NA NA TRBV18 TGTGCCAGCTCACCACAAATCTCTGACCAAGAGACCCAGTACTTC CASSPQISDQETQYF
TRBJ2-3 TRBD2 NA TRBV6-4 TGTGCCAGCAGTAAGAATAGCGGGAGTACAGATACGCAGTATTTT CASSKNSGSTDTQYF
TRBJ1-1 NA few TRBV25-1 TGTGCCAGCAGTGAACTGGGAGCAATGAACACTGAAGCTTTCTTT CASSELGAMNTEAFF
TRBJ1-1 NA NA TRBV29-1 TGCAGCGTTGATAACCGGGCTGAAGCTTTCTTT CSVDNRAEAFF
TRBJ2-1 NA few TRBV27 TGTGCCAGCAGTTCCGGAATGACTAGACATGAGCAGTTCTTC CASSSGMTRHEQFF
TRBJ2-5 NA once TRBV7-2 TGTGCCAGCAGCTTTCAGGGGCTCCAAGAGACCCAGTACTTC CASSFQGLQETQYF
TRBJ1-3 NA NA TRBV15 TGTGCCACCAGCAGAGATTTGGGCGGAAACACCATATATTTT CATSRDLGGNTIYF
TRBJ2-3 TRBD2 NA TRBV5-4 TGTGCCAGCAGCTTCGGGACTAGCGGGATTACAGATACGCAGTATTTT CASSFGTSGITDTQYF
TRBJ2-2 NA NA TRBV19 TGTGCCAGTAGTATAGATTCCCTAGTATTTAGCGCCGGGGAGCTGTTTTTT CASSIDSLVFSAGELFF
TRBJ1-5 NA NA TRBV18 TGTGCCAGCTCACCAGGCAGCAATCAGCCCCAGCATTTT CASSPGSNQPQHF
TRBJ2-7 TRBD1 NA TRBV5-4 TGTGCCAGCAGCTTGGGGACAGGGCCGAGCTCCTACGAGCAGTACTTC CASSLGTGPSSYEQYF
TRBJ2-2 TRBD2 NA TRBV5-4 TGTGCCAGCAGCCTCCTAAGCGGGAGGGCCGGCACCGGGGAGCTGTTTTTT CASSLLSGRAGTGELFF
TRBJ2-7 TRBD1 NA TRBV6-1 TGTGCCAGCATTCCCAGAGGGACAGGGGGCTACGAGCAGTACTTC CASIPRGTGGYEQYF
TRBJ2-5 TRBD1 few TRBV10-3 TGTGCCATCAGTGCCACAGACAGGGTTGTGGTCGCAGAGACCCAGTACTTC CAISATDRVVVAETQYF
TRBJ2-5 TRBD1 few TRBV6-5 TGTGCCAGCAGTTACCTCTGGGACAGGGGGCCAGAGACCCAGTACTTC CASSYLWDRGPETQYF
TRBJ2-1 NA NA TRBV27 TGTGCCACCTCCCCCGCGGGCTCCTACAATGAGCAGTTCTTC CATSPAGSYNEQFF
TRBJ1-1 NA NA TRBV30 TGTGCCTGGAGTCTTAGCCTCGGGACTGAAGCTTTCTTT CAWSLSLGTEAFF
TRBJ1-5 TRBD1 NA TRBV30 TGTGCCTGGAGTTCCGGGACAGGGATTCAGCCCCAGCATTTT CAWSSGTGIQPQHF
TRBJ2-5 NA few TRBV7-9 TGTGCCAGCTCGATACTAGCCAAGGAGACCCAGTACTTC CASSILAKETQYF
TRBJ2-7 TRBD2 NA TRBV27 TGTGCCAGCAGTTCCCCGACTAGCGGCAACATCTACGAGCAGTACTTC CASSSPTSGNIYEQYF
TRBJ2-3 NA NA TRBV6-6 TGTGCCAGCACCCCCCTAGGAAAGGCAGATACGCAGTATTTT CASTPLGKADTQYF
TRBJ1-1 NA NA TRBV14 TGTGCCAGCAGCCAAGCTGGGGCCCTGAACACTGAAGCTTTCTTT CASSQAGALNTEAFF
TRBJ2-7 NA NA TRBV19 TGTGCCAGTAGTACTGGACTCACAACCTACGAGCAGTACTTC CASSTGLTTYEQYF
TRBJ2-1 NA NA TRBV5-1 TGCGCCAGCAGCTTGGGGCAAAACTACAATGAGCAGTTCTTC CASSLGQNYNEQFF
TRBJ2-7 NA NA TRBV5-6 TGTGCCAGCAGCACCTACCCTAGCTTACGATACGAGCAGTACTTC CASSTYPSLRYEQYF
TRBJ2-7 TRBD1 once TRBV19 TGTGCCAGTAGTATAGGGACAGGGGAAGGTGACGAGCAGTACTTC CASSIGTGEGDEQYF
TRBJ2-1 TRBD2 NA TRBV15 TGTGCCACCAGCACCCGGGCTAGCGGGAGGAATGAGCAGTTCTTC CATSTRASGRNEQFF
TRBJ1-2 NA once TRBV2 TGTGCCAGCAGTGCCCAGGGCGTAGGCTACACCTTC CASSAQGVGYTF
TRBJ2-3 NA few TRBV5-1 TGCGCCAGCAGCCCCCTGGCGGGCACAGATACGCAGTATTTT CASSPLAGTDTQYF
TRBJ1-4 NA NA TRBV5-8 TGTGCCAGCAGCCTCACCTACAGGGTGCGGGAGGAAAAACTGTTTTTT CASSLTYRVREEKLFF
TRBJ1-2 NA NA TRBV6-5 TGTGCCAGCAGTTACTCGAGCCCCGCCAAAGGCGGCGGCTACACCTTC CASSYSSPAKGGGYTF
TRBJ1-5 TRBD1 NA TRBV6-6 TGTGCCAGCACCGCCGGGGCAGGGGGCCTTCAGCCCCAGCATTTT CASTAGAGGLQPQHF
TRBJ1-1 TRBD1 NA TRBV5-1 TGCGCCAGCAGCCGTTACAGGGGAAACACTGAAGCTTTCTTT CASSRYRGNTEAFF
TRBJ1-4 NA NA TRBV4-1 TGCGCCAGCAGCCCCCTGAGGGGGGGGGCTAATGAAAAACTGTTTTTT CASSPLRGGANEKLFF
TRBJ2-2 NA NA TRBV27 TGTGCCAGCAGTTCCCGGGAGTCGGTCACCGGGGAGCTGTTTTTT CASSSRESVTGELFF
TRBJ2-5 NA NA TRBV27 TGTGCCAGCAGTTTTACGACAGGGAGGTATGAGACCCAGTACTTC CASSFTTGRYETQYF
TRBJ2-7 TRBD1 few TRBV5-1 TGCGCCAGCAGCCGAAGGACAGGCGAGGACTACGAGCAGTACTTC CASSRRTGEDYEQYF
TRBJ2-2 TRBD2 once TRBV19 TGTGCCAGTAGTTCACCTTGGACTAGCGGAGCCACCGGGGAGCTGTTTTTT CASSSPWTSGATGELFF
TRBJ2-5 TRBD1 NA TRBV6-5 TGTGCCAGCACCCAGACAGGGTCCGGGACCCAGTACTTC CASTQTGSGTQYF
TRBJ2-6 TRBD1 NA TRBV7-9 TGTGCCAGCAGCTTCGGGACAGGGATACCGGCTGGGGCCAACGTCCTGACTTTC CASSFGTGIPAGANVLTF
TRBJ1-1 NA NA TRBV11-2 TGTGCCAGCAGCTTAGGTCCAGGGCGGATCACTGAAGCTTTCTTT CASSLGPGRITEAFF
TRBJ1-1 NA NA TRBV29-1 TGCAGCGTCCGGGGGGGGACGTCGAAAATGAACACTGAAGCTTTCTTT CSVRGGTSKMNTEAFF
TRBJ2-7 NA NA TRBV6-5 TGTGCCAGCAGTCGATCAGACAGTACCTACGAGCAGTACTTC CASSRSDSTYEQYF
TRBJ1-5 NA NA TRBV19 TGTGCCAGTAGTGCTACCAATCAGCCCCAGCATTTT CASSATNQPQHF
TRBJ2-7 TRBD1 NA TRBV11-2 TGTGCCAGCAGCTTGAGTGGGACAGGGGCTGACGAGCAGTACTTC CASSLSGTGADEQYF